The 20 T cell receptor beta chains below were found in one sample sequenced in a study of technical replicates of blood from a few donors. Clones were sequenced by immunoSEQ multiplex PCR, and TCRdb holds only the in-frame ones, with some missing. Counted here are approximately 92,000 clones, about 95% occurring once; the ten biggest clones make up more than 0.2%. The sequenced sample was T cells isolated from PBMCs. The origin of the receptors is a human donor in good health.

The J gene is TRBJ2-2, the V gene TRBV18; 7 bases map to TRBD1. The CDR3 length is 15 residues. CDR1 and CDR2 (germline): KGHSH, LQKENI. V was pared by 2 bases and J by 13 bases, with 13 bases of the junction left unmatched. The CDR3 protein is CASSPDRAGSGRLFF. DNA for the CDR3: TGTGCCAGCTCACCAGACAGGGCGGGCTCAGGGCGGCTGTTTTTT.

J is TRBJ2-5 and V is TRBV27; 7 bases are a match to TRBD2. Trimming cost V 3 bases and J 5 bases; bases outside gene matches: 6. CDR3 length: 14 residues. Germline V gives CDR1 MNHEY, CDR2 SMNVEV (reference sequence). The CDR3: CASSFSGGRETQYF. The CDR3 coding sequence is TGTGCCAGCAGTTTTTCCGGGGGGAGGGAGACCCAGTACTTC.

This chain links TRBV2 with TRBJ1-5; possible D gene TRBD1, 6 bases. Germline loops: CDR1 SNHLY, CDR2 FYNNEI. CDR3 length: 14 amino acids. Trimming shortened V by 6 bases and J by 3 bases, and 12 bases separated the two germline ends. In nucleotides, the CDR3 is TGTGCCAGCAGCCCCGGACAGAACAATCAGCCCCAGCATTTT. Translating it yields CASSPGQNNQPQHF.

This chain joins TRBV5-8 and TRBJ2-7; D possibly corresponds to TRBD1 (6 bases). Trimming took off 0 bases at V and 2 bases at J, with 15 bases between the two ends. Per germline, CDR1 SGHTS and CDR2 YDEGEE. The CDR3 length is 16 residues. Here the CDR3 DNA reads TGTGCCAGCAGCTTGGCCGGGCCCACAGGGCCCTACGAGCAGTACTTC. Protein: CASSLAGPTGPYEQYF.

The chain carries TRBV18 and TRBJ2-1, with 8 bases identical to TRBD2. Losses at the gene ends were 2 bases for V and 8 bases for J; bases not matched to a gene: 8. Germline V CDR1 and CDR2: KGHSH, LQKENI. The CDR3 has 15 amino acids. For the CDR3, the DNA is TGTGCCAGCTCACCATTGCGGGGGGAGTTCTATGAGCAGTTCTTC. It codes for CASSPLRGEFYEQFF.

The CDR3 DNA follows: TGTGCCAGCAGCTTCCTTAAGGGACAGGGGAAGAACACTGAAGCTTTCTTT. Its translation: CASSFLKGQGKNTEAFF. The V and J genes are TRBV7-9 and TRBJ1-1; TRBD1 matches 10 bases. With V trimmed by 3 bases and J by 1 base, 8 bases remained unmatched. The CDR3 covers 17 residues. The germline gives CDR1 SEHNR, CDR2 FQNEAQ (reference sequence).

The chain carries TRBV6-5 and TRBJ2-7; TRBD1 aligns across 10 bases. Per germline, CDR1 MNHEY and CDR2 SVGAGI. J gave up 4 bases and V 5 bases, and 5 bases lay outside the gene matches. CDR3 length: 14 amino acids. DNA of the CDR3: TGTGCCAGCAGTAAACGGACAGGGGGATACGAGCAGTACTTC. Protein product: CASSKRTGGYEQYF.

This clone has more than one count but fewer than ten. The chain couples TRBV5-8 to TRBJ1-2; 11 bases fit TRBD1. The CDR3 spans 17 residues. V shed 3 bases, J shed 2 bases, and the junction held 9 bases outside the gene matches. CDR1 and CDR2 from the germline V gene are SGHTS and YDEGEE. CDR3 protein: CASSSDRGPHENYGYTF. The CDR3 nucleotides are TGTGCCAGCAGCTCGGACAGGGGGCCCCACGAGAACTATGGCTACACCTTC.

The chain couples TRBV4-1 to TRBJ1-2; 7 bases map to TRBD1. The CDR3 loop spans 17 amino acids. Trimming took 1 base from V and 0 from J; bases not matched to a gene: 8. CDR1 is MGHRA, CDR2 YSYEKL, per germline. CDR3 loop: CASSQGRQGRANYGYTF. The CDR3 coding sequence is TGCGCCAGCAGCCAAGGGAGACAGGGTAGGGCTAACTATGGCTACACCTTC.

This clone came up a few times. The rearrangement uses TRBV30 and TRBJ1-1; D gene ambiguous. CDR3 size: 12 residues. In germline, CDR1 is GTSNPN, CDR2 SVGIG (reference sequence). V dropped 1 base and J dropped 7 bases, with 10 bases sitting between them. As DNA, the CDR3 is TGTGCCTGGAGTGGGTCCGGCGGTGAAGCTTTCTTT. It is translated as CAWSGSGGEAFF.

This clone was recorded once. CDR3 sequence: CASSLKSGQGGDSPLHF. The CDR3 DNA follows: TGTGCCAGCAGCTTAAAGTCGGGGCAGGGAGGCGATTCACCCCTCCACTTT. The chain combines TRBV11-2 with TRBJ1-6; possibly TRBD1 for D (5 bases). The CDR3 is 17 residues long. V lost 2 bases and J lost 8, with 19 bases in between. Germline CDR1 SGHAT, CDR2 FQNNGV. Combining the CDR3 with reference TRBV11-2 and TRBJ1-6 gives the whole variable domain EAGVAQSPRYKIIEKRQSVAFWCNPISGHATLYWYQQILGQGPKLLIQFQNNGVVDDSQLPKDRFSAERLKGVDSTLKIQPAKLEDSAVYLCASSLKSGQGGDSPLHFGNGTRLTVT.

The J gene is TRBJ2-2, the V gene TRBV29-1, with TRBD1 as a possible D gene (5 bases). V was clipped by 4 bases and J by 3 bases, with 15 bases between them. CDR3 length: 15 residues. CDR1 is SQVTM, CDR2 ANQGSEA, per germline. The DNA for the CDR3 is TGCAGCGTTGTTGAGGCGGCAGGGTACACCGGGGAGCTGTTTTTT. This sequence encodes CSVVEAAGYTGELFF.

The chain links TRBV7-2 to TRBJ2-1, with 12 bases aligning to TRBD2. This CDR3 region has 14 residues. Germline V lookup: CDR1 SGHTA, CDR2 FQGNSA. After removal of 10 bases from V and 8 bases from J, the junction contained 9 bases not matched to a gene. The CDR3 DNA sequence: TGTGCCACTGCCCTAGCGGGAGGGTGGTATGAGCAGTTCTTC. Encoded protein: CATALAGGWYEQFF.

J is TRBJ2-7 and V is TRBV4-1, with 8 bases aligning to TRBD2. This CDR3 contains 17 residues. The V gene's germline CDR1 is MGHRA and CDR2 YSYEKL. V shed 4 bases, J shed 0 bases, and the junction held 11 bases outside the gene matches. CDR3: CASSLLSGRGTSYEQYF. CDR3 in DNA: TGCGCCAGCAGCCTCCTAAGCGGGAGAGGGACCTCCTACGAGCAGTACTTC.

This chain links TRBV7-9 with TRBJ2-6; TRBD1 aligns across 11 bases. CDR1 is SEHNR, CDR2 FQNEAQ, per germline (reference sequence). With 0 bases clipped from V and 4 bases from J, the junction kept 5 bases outside the gene matches. The CDR3 is 18 amino acids. The DNA for the CDR3 is TGTGCCAGCAGCTTAGCGGGACAGGGGGTGAGGGGGGCCAACGTCCTGACTTTC. This translates into CASSLAGQGVRGANVLTF.

CDR3 protein: CASKLGGAAYNEQFF. CDR3 sequence (DNA): TGCGCCAGCAAATTGGGGGGGGCCGCCTACAATGAGCAGTTCTTC. The genes are TRBV5-1 and TRBJ2-1; TRBD2 is a possible D gene (7 bases). This CDR3 contains 15 residues. Germline V CDR1 and CDR2: SGHRS, YFSETQ. V was pared by 6 bases and J by 2 bases, with 15 bases between.

This chain connects TRBV7-3 to TRBJ2-3; D is possibly TRBD1 (5 bases). Per the germline V gene, CDR1 is SGHTA and CDR2 is FQGTGA. The CDR3 covers 15 residues. The V end was cut by 2 bases, the J end by 4 bases, with 13 bases between. CDR3 amino acids: CASSLGNRSPDTQYF. The CDR3 DNA reads as TGTGCCAGCAGCTTAGGCAACAGGAGTCCAGATACGCAGTATTTT.

The CDR3 spells CASSPNQGHEQFF. The CDR3 nucleotides are TGTGCCAGCTCCCCTAACCAGGGGCATGAGCAGTTCTTC. The rearrangement joins TRBV18 to TRBJ2-1; tentative D call: TRBD1 (6 bases). CDR1 and CDR2 (germline): KGHSH, LQKENI. V lost 6 bases and J 8 bases, leaving 14 bases between the germline ends. This CDR3 spans 13 amino acids.

The chain couples TRBV7-9 to TRBJ2-5; a weak D match, TRBD2 (5 bases). CDR3 length: 14 residues. Trimming cost V 3 bases and J 4 bases, with 12 bases left between them. Germline V lookup: CDR1 SEHNR, CDR2 FQNEAQ (reference sequence). The CDR3 protein is CASSFSRERETQYF. The CDR3, as DNA: TGTGCCAGCAGCTTTAGTAGGGAGCGAGAGACCCAGTACTTC.

CDR3 nucleotide sequence: TGCGCCAGCAGTTCTAGCGGGGGGGAACCCTACAATGAGCAGTTCTTC. Translated, it gives CASSSSGGEPYNEQFF. The chain recombines TRBV5-1 with TRBJ2-1; 12 bases are a match to TRBD2. This CDR3 is 16 amino acids long. Per the germline V gene, CDR1 is SGHRS and CDR2 is YFSETQ. V shed 5 bases, J shed 2 bases, and the junction held 5 bases outside the gene matches.